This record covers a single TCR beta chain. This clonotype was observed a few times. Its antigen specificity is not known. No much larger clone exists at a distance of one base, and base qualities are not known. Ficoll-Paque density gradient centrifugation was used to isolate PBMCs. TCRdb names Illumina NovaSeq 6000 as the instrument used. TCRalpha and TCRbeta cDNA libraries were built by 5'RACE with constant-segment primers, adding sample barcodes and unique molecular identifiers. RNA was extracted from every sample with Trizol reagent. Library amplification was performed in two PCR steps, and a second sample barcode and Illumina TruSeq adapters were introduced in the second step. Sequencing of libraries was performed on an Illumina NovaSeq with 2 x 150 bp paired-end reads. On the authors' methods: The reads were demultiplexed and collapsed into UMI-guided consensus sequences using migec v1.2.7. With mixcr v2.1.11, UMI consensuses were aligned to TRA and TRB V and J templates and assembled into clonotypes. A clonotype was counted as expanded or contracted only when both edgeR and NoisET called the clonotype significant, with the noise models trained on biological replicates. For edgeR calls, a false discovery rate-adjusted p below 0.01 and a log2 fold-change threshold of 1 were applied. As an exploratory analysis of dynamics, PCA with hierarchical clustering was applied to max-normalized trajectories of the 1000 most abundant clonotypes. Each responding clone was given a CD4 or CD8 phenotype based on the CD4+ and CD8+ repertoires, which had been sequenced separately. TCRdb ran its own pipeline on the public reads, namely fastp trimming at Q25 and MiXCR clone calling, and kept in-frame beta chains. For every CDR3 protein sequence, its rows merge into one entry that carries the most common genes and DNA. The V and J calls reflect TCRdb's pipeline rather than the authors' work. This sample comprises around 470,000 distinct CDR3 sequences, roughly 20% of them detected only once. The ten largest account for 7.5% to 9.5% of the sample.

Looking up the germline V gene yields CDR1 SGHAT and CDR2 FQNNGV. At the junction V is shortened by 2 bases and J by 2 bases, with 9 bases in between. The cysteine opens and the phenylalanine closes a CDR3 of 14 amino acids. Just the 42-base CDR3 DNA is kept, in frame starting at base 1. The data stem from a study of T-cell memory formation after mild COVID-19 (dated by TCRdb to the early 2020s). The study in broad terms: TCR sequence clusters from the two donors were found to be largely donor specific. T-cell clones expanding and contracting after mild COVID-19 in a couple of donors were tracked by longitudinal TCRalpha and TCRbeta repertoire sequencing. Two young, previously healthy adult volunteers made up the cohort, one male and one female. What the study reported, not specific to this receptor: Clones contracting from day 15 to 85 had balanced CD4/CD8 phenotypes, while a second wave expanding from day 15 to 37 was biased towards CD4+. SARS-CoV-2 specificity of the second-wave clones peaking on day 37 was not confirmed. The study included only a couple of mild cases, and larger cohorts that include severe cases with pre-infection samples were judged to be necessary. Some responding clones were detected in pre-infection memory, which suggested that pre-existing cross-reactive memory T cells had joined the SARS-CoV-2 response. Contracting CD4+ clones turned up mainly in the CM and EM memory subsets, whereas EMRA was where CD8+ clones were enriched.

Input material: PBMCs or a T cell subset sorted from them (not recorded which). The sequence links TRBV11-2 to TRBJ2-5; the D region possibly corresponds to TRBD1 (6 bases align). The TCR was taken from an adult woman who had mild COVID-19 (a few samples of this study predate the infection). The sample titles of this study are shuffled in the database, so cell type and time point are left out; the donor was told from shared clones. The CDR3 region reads CASSLLGQQETQYF. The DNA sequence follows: TGTGCCAGCAGCTTACTAGGACAGCAAGAGACCCAGTACTTC.